One sample yielded the 17 T cell receptor beta chains listed below, sequenced in a study of blood T cell repertoires in COVID-19. Only in-frame clones appear in the TCRdb table, and some are missing; sequencing was by immunoSEQ multiplex PCR. This sample has about 130,000 clones, with over 75% found just once. The sample was peripheral blood. These receptors were obtained from a man aged 25-45 years with COVID-19, enrolled during active disease.

V gene TRBV19 combines with J gene TRBJ2-1; D may be TRBD1 (6 bases). This CDR3 comprises 16 residues. Germline V lookup: CDR1 LNHDA, CDR2 SQIVND (reference sequence). Trimming took 6 bases from V and 0 from J, leaving 15 bases between them. The DNA for the CDR3 is TGTGCCAGTAGCGACCCGGGACAATCCTCCTACAATGAGCAGTTCTTC. Translating gives CASSDPGQSSYNEQFF.

This chain uses TRBV5-4 with TRBJ2-7; D not resolved. The V end lost 3 bases, the J end lost 4 bases, and 11 bases lay between the germline ends. Germline loops: CDR1 SGHNT, CDR2 YYREEE (reference sequence). The CDR3 is made up of 13 amino acids. CDR3: CASSSATVYEQYF. The CDR3 bases are TGTGCCAGCAGCTCGGCGACTGTGTACGAGCAGTACTTC.

This chain uses TRBV2 with TRBJ1-4; perhaps TRBD1 as D (5 bases). Trimming removed 6 bases from V and 6 bases from J, with 23 bases in between. Germline V gene sequence: CDR1 SNHLY, CDR2 FYNNEI. The CDR3 length is 17 residues. The CDR3 spells CASSHDPMDTLDEKLFF. DNA of the CDR3: TGTGCCAGCAGCCACGACCCGATGGACACGCTTGATGAAAAACTGTTTTTT.

The genes are TRBV4-1 and TRBJ2-2; 7 bases are a match to TRBD1. The CDR3 consists of 13 residues. The V gene end was trimmed by 4 bases and the J gene end by 7 bases; junction bases not matched to a gene: 3. Germline CDR1 reads MGHRA; CDR2 reads YSYEKL. CDR3 DNA sequence: TGCGCCAGCAGCCGACAGGGCGGCGGGGAGCTGTTTTTT. This translates into CASSRQGGGELFF.

The chain employs TRBV2 and TRBJ1-2; 11 bases agree with TRBD1. CDR3 length equals 15 residues. The V gene end was trimmed by 4 bases and the J gene end by 7 bases; junction bases not matched to a gene: 8. Per germline, CDR1 SNHLY and CDR2 FYNNEI. CDR3 region: CASSGGQGAFFGYTF. The CDR3 DNA sequence: TGTGCCAGCAGTGGAGGACAGGGGGCGTTCTTTGGCTACACCTTC.

The rearrangement uses TRBV27 and TRBJ2-1, with TRBD1 as a possible D gene (7 bases). Germline V gene lookup returns CDR1 MNHEY and CDR2 SMNVEV (reference sequence). Trimming removed 3 bases from V and 2 bases from J, with 11 bases in between. There are 15 residues in the CDR3. The CDR3 DNA reads TGTGCCAGCAGTTTGGAGGGGACAGCCTACAATGAGCAGTTCTTC. Protein product: CASSLEGTAYNEQFF.

This rearrangement joins TRBV9 to TRBJ2-5; 11 bases match TRBD2. This CDR3 is 16 amino acids long. CDR1 SGDLS and CDR2 YYNGEE come from the germline V gene. Losses at the gene ends were 0 bases for V and 1 base for J; bases not matched to a gene: 2. DNA for the CDR3: TGTGCCAGCAGCGTAGGGACTAGCGGGCCCCAAGAGACCCAGTACTTC. Translated: CASSVGTSGPQETQYF.

The rearrangement uses TRBV19 and TRBJ1-1; 7 bases are shared with TRBD1. Germline V lookup: CDR1 LNHDA, CDR2 SQIVND (reference sequence). This CDR3 is 13 amino acids long. After removal of 4 bases from V and 1 base from J, the junction contained 0 bases not matched to a gene. The CDR3 region is CASSKGANTEAFF. For the CDR3, the DNA is TGTGCCAGTAGTAAGGGGGCGAACACTGAAGCTTTCTTT.

This rearrangement joins TRBV30 to TRBJ1-3; D is unresolved. Germline V CDR1 and CDR2: GTSNPN, SVGIG (reference sequence). With 1 base removed from V and 0 bases from J, the gap between germline ends came to 7 bases. This CDR3 spans 14 amino acids. CDR3 nucleotide sequence: TGTGCCTGGAGTGGGTCGGGCTCTGGAAACACCATATATTTT. It codes for CAWSGSGSGNTIYF.

The chain's CDR3 is CASSIDGLQPQHF. The DNA for the CDR3 is TGTGCCAGTAGTATAGACGGTTTACAGCCCCAGCATTTT. The gene calls are TRBV19 and TRBJ1-5; D not resolved. In germline, CDR1 is LNHDA, CDR2 SQIVND (reference sequence). With 0 bases removed from V and 7 bases from J, the gap between germline ends came to 7 bases. The CDR3 is 13 residues long.

The chain recombines TRBV9 with TRBJ2-3; weak D call: TRBD2 (5 bases). The length of the CDR3 is 19 residues. The V end was cut by 0 bases, the J end by 4 bases, with 24 bases between. Germline V gene lookup returns CDR1 SGDLS and CDR2 YYNGEE. The CDR3 nucleotides read TGTGCCAGCAGCGTAGTCGGGGTGGGGTCTATGGATGGTTCAGATACGCAGTATTTT. Protein product: CASSVVGVGSMDGSDTQYF.

Regarding this clone: Its ends do not fully match the called genes, so a read error is possible. This CDR3 reads CASRVPLRDRRGKTVF. CDR3 coding DNA: TGTGCCAGCAGAGTCCCCCTTAGGGATAGGCGGGGAAAAACTGTTTTT. This rearrangement joins TRBV25-1 to TRBJ1-4; no clear D gene. This CDR3 is built from 16 residues. Germline V gene lookup returns CDR1 MGHDK and CDR2 SYGVNS.

The chain joins TRBV11-2 to TRBJ1-1, with 9 bases fitting TRBD1. This CDR3 comprises 14 residues. Germline assignment: CDR1 SGHAT and CDR2 FQNNGV. The junction had 1 base not matched to a gene; V was cut back by 0 bases and J by 5 bases. This CDR3 reads CASSLEGTGTEAFF. The CDR3 DNA reads as TGTGCCAGCAGCTTAGAAGGGACAGGGACTGAAGCTTTCTTT.

The CDR3 nucleotides are TGTGCCAGCAGTTTCTCGTCAGGCCTCCCTACTGGCTACACCTTC. It yields the protein CASSFSSGLPTGYTF. J is TRBJ1-2 and V is TRBV28; the D is unclear. V gave up 3 bases and J gave up 7 bases, with 18 bases separating them. This CDR3 region has 15 residues. Germline V CDR1 and CDR2: MDHEN, SYDVKM.

J is TRBJ2-7 and V is TRBV11-3, with 9 bases aligning to TRBD1. The CDR3 runs to 15 residues. Looked up from germline, CDR1 is SGHNT and CDR2 is YENEEA. With 2 bases clipped from V and 4 bases from J, the junction kept 6 bases outside the gene matches. The CDR3 loop reads CASSLTQGAGYEQYF. The CDR3 bases are TGTGCCAGCAGCTTAACACAGGGGGCAGGGTACGAGCAGTACTTC.

This chain joins TRBV5-4 and TRBJ2-1; D gene unclear. V was shortened by 1 base and J by 0 bases, with 8 bases between the two germline ends. Germline lookup yields CDR1 SGHNT and CDR2 YYREEE (reference sequence). This CDR3 spans 15 amino acids. The CDR3 DNA reads TGTGCCAGCAGCTTGCTTAGTGTCTCCTACAATGAGCAGTTCTTC. It codes for CASSLLSVSYNEQFF.

The chain has TRBV30 and TRBJ2-2, with 11 bases that match TRBD2. The CDR3 length is 20 residues. Trimming at V came to 1 base and at J to 4 bases, leaving 17 bases not matched to a gene. CDR1 is GTSNPN, CDR2 SVGIG, per germline (reference sequence). The CDR3 DNA follows: TGTGCCTGGAGTGCTTCCTTCCCGACTACTAGCGGGAGATCCACCGGGGAGCTGTTTTTT. Residues: CAWSASFPTTSGRSTGELFF. Drawing the rest from reference TRBV30 and TRBJ2-2, the complete variable domain is SQTIHQWPATLVQPVGSPLSLECTVEGTSNPNLYWYRQAAGRGLQLLFYSVGIGQISSEVPQNLSASRPQDRQFILSSKKLLLSDSGFYLCAWSASFPTTSGRSTGELFFGEGSRLTVL.